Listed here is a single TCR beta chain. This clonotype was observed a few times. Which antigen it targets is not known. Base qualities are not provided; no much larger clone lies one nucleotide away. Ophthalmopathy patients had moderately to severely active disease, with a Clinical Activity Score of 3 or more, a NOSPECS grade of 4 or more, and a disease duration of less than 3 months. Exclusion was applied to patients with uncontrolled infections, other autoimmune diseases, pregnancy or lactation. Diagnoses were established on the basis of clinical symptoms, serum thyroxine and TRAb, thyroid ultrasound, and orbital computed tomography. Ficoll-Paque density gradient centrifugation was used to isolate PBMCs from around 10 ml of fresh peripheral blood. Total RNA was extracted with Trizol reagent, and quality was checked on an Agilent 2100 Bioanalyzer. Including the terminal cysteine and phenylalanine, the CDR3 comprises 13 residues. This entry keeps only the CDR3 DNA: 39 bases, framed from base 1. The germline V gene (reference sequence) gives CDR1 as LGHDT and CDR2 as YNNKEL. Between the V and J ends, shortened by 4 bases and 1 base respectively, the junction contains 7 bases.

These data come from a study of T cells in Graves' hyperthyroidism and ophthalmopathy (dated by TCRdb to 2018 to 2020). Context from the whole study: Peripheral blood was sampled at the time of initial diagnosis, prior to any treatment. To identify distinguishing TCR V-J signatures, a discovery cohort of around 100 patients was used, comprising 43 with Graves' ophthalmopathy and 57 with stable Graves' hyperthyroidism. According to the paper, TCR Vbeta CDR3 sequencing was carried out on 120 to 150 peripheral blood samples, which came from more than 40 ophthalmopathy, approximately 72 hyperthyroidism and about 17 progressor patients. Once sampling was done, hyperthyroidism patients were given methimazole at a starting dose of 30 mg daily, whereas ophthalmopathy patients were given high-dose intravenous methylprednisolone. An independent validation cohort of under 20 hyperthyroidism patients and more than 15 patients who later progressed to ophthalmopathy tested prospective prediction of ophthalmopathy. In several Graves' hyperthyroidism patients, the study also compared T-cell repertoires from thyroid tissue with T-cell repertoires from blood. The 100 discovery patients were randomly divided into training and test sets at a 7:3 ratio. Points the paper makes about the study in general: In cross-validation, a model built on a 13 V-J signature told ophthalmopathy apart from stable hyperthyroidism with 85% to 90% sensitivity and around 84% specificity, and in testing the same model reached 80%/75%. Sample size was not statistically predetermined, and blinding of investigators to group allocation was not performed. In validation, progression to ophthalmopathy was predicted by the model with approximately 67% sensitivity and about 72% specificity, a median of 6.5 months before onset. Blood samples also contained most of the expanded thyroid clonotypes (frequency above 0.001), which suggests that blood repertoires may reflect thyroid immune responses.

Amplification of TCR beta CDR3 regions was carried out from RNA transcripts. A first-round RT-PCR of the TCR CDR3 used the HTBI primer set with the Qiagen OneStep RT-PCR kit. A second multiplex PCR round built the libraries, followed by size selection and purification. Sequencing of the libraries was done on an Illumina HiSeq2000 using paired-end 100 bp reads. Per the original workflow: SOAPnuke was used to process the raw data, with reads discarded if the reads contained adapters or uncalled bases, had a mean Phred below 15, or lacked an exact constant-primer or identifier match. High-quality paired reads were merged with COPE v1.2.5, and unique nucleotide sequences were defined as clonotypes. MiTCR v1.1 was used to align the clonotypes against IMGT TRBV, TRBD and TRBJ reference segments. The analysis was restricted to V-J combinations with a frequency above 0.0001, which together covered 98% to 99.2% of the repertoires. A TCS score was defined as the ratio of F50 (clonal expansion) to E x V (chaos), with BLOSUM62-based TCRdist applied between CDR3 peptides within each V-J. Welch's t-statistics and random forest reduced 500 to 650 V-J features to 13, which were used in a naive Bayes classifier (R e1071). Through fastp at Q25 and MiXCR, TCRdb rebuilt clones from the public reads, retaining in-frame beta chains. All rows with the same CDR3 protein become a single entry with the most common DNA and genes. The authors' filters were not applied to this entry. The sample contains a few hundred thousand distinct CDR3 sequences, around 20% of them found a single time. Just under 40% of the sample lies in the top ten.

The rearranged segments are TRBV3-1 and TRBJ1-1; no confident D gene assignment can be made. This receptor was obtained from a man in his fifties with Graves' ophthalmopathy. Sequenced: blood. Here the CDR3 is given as CASSPPRNTEAFF. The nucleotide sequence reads TGTGCCAGCAGCCCCCCAAGGAACACTGAAGCTTTCTTT.